This TCR beta chain stems from a study of shared clonotypes between healthy human individuals (dated by TCRdb to 2018 to 2021). Regarding the study in general: The cohort included a few men and a couple of women between 18 and 49 years of age. Per donor, three plates each were used for CD4 naive and CD4 memory, two for CD8 naive, and one for CD8 memory. Blood TCR repertoires of roughly five healthy adults were deeply sequenced to estimate repertoire size and the extent of clonotype sharing between individuals. Different laboratories and diverse techniques were used to prepare libraries and sequence TCR repertoires, to increase sequencing depth and limit assay-specific biases. Per donor, leukapheresis produced somewhere between about 0.94 and 8.9 billion PBMCs.

For the CD8 naive samples, CD45RO-negative cells were positively selected for CCR7, yielding a CD45RA+CCR7+ population from which TemRA cells were excluded. Donors were healthy HIV-negative adults with no recently reported acute infections or vaccinations. Every donor was a Caucasian adult living in Nashville, Tennessee, USA. Blood was collected by leukapheresis, and PBMCs were isolated by Ficoll-Histopaque density gradient centrifugation and then cryopreserved in liquid nitrogen vapor phase. Purity and quantity of every magnetically sorted T cell population were checked by analytical flow cytometry. From each sorted fraction, genomic DNA was isolated and quantified by UV absorbance on a Nanodrop 2000c. In the germline V gene, CDR1 corresponds to KGHSH and CDR2 to LQKENI. Ends trimmed: V by 7 bases, J by 5 bases; bases unmatched to a gene: 1. From cysteine to phenylalanine, the CDR3 is 13 amino acids long. Kept here is only the CDR3 DNA, which spans 39 bases and is read in frame from base 1.

Comment on this clone: Its specific antigen is unknown. One base away there is no much larger clone; base qualities are not given.

Broad study findings and their caveats: The small number of donors limited the genetic and exposure-history diversity represented. Pairwise subsampling led to the expectation that sequencing depth would affect the degree of clonotype sharing among donors. Compared with non-shared clonotypes, clonotypes shared by all four sorted-subset donors had higher generation probabilities. When several donors were compared, the shared fraction of clonotypes was around 5% for naive CD4, roughly 3.4% for naive CD8, 2.3% for memory CD4, and under 0.5% for memory CD8. Sampling was restricted to blood, and TCR repertoires in tissues likely differ from the TCR repertoires found in blood. Incomplete sequencing was indicated by rarefaction of sorted-subset datasets, despite the large sequencing depth. Naive subsets generally had larger estimated clonotype richness than memory subsets.

Using the deep immunoSEQ assay, multiplex PCR amplified TCR CDR3 regions from genomic DNA. For each cell subset, the extracted genomic DNA was distributed evenly across all wells of several immunoSEQ 96-well plates, and each plate served as one replicate. Each replicate PCR for sorted subsets received about 0.2 ug genomic DNA, equal to about 29,000 T cell genomes. Purified libraries were measured with a Qubit 3.0 fluorometer, size-checked on a Bioanalyzer 2100, and measured again with the KAPA Library Quantification kit. A separate single-read 150-cycle Illumina NextSeq 550 flow cell was used to sequence each immunoSEQ 96-well plate. On the study's bioinformatics: Because only junctional sequences without quality scores were contained in the immunoSEQ output, filtering matching that applied to full-length reads could not be performed. To assign V/J genes and CDR3, sequences were annotated against IMGT germline references using PyIR, a Python wrapper for IgBLAST v1.9. Any read was removed if the V/J assignment was weak (E-value above 1e-6), the CDR3 was missing, or the read contained stop codons, out-of-frame junctions, or ambiguous translated residues. V3J clonotypes were defined by identical inferred V gene, J gene, and CDR3 amino acid sequence. Percentage overlap between repertoires was computed as shared unique clonotypes divided by the size of the smaller repertoire. RTK rarefaction, the Chao1 estimator, and Recon v2.1 estimates of unobserved clonotypes were used to assess repertoire richness. OLGA was used to compute generation probabilities for all TCRbeta clonotypes that the gDNA method yielded from several donors. The clones in this table, taken by TCRdb from immuneACCESS, are in-frame only. Not every clone is retained; where verified, under half of the shortfall comes from an unresolved V gene, and the cause of the rest is unknown. V and J calls and clone size are copied from that table; D and trimming were computed from the DNA. This sample lists about 2 million clones; approximately 94% were detected once. Around 1.2% of the sample is held by the ten biggest clonotypes.

This receptor chain uses TRBV18 and TRBJ2-1; the junction holds 11 bases that match TRBD2. Input material: naive CD8+ T cells sorted from blood. What this sample's cell subset or site label stands for: CD45RA+CCR7+. The sequence came from a man younger than 30 in good health. The nucleotide sequence reads TGTGCCAGCTTGGGACTAGCGGACAATGAGCAGTTCTTC. Translation gives CASLGLADNEQFF.